Each of the 6 T cell receptor beta chains below was sequenced from the same sample in a study of T cell repertoires in aging, cancer and after chemotherapy. TCR beta rearrangements were amplified from peripheral blood genomic DNA. Multiplex touch-down PCR with TRB-A/B primers amplified rearranged V-D-J TRB sequences. MiXCR was run by TCRdb on the multiplex PCR reads, yielding one entry per CDR3 protein. Of roughly 2,100 distinct CDR3 sequences in the sample, 20% to 30% were seen once. Material for sequencing was blood. Receptor source: a human donor with a solid tumor.

This clonotype was seen a single time. The gene calls are TRBV9 and TRBJ2-2; tentative D call: TRBD2 (6 bases). Germline V gene lookup returns CDR1 SGDLS and CDR2 YYNGEE. Trimming took off 1 base at V and 6 bases at J, with 16 bases between the two ends. This CDR3 has 16 residues. For the CDR3, the DNA is TGTGCCAGCAGCGTAACCCCTACGGGAGTTTCCGGGGAGCTGTTTTTT. This encodes CASSVTPTGVSGELFF.

The chain carries TRBV6-5 and TRBJ1-2; 7 bases agree with TRBD1. Germline V gene data show CDR1 as MNHEY and CDR2 as SVGAGI. The V segment lost 6 bases and the J segment 1 base; nucleotides outside the gene matches: 2. CDR3 length equals 13 residues. The CDR3 reads CASSRQGNYGYTF. The CDR3 DNA is TGTGCCAGCAGCCGACAGGGTAACTATGGCTACACCTTC.

This clonotype is medium-sized (0.01 to 0.1%). This chain joins TRBV6-6 and TRBJ2-1; D ambiguous. V lost 2 bases and J 7 bases, leaving 15 bases between the germline ends. The germline V gene encodes CDR1 MNHNY and CDR2 SVGAGI (reference sequence). The CDR3 has 15 amino acids. CDR3 sequence reads: CASSYIDEPVNEQFF. The CDR3 nucleotides are TGTGCCAGCAGTTACATTGACGAACCCGTGAATGAGCAGTTCTTC.

This clonotype came up a few times. This sequence joins TRBV4-3 and TRBJ2-7, with unresolved D. With 1 base removed from V and 2 bases from J, the gap between germline ends came to 6 bases. CDR1 is LGHNA, CDR2 YSLEER, per germline. This CDR3 spans 13 amino acids. CDR3 nucleotide sequence: TGCGCCAGCAGCCAAGGCCCGGCCTACGAGCAGTACTTC. Encoded protein: CASSQGPAYEQYF.

This clonotype is categorized as medium-sized. The chain recombines TRBV5-5 with TRBJ1-4; D is uncertain. The CDR3 extends over 15 amino acids. V was trimmed by 4 bases and J by 3 bases, leaving 13 bases between them. The germline gives CDR1 SGHKS, CDR2 YYEKEE (reference sequence). CDR3 sequence (DNA): TGTGCCAGCAGCCCCTCCCGGTCCCCTAATGAAAAACTGTTTTTT. Its protein is CASSPSRSPNEKLFF.

The CDR3 is CASSLSGNTGELFF. The DNA for the CDR3 is TGTGCCAGCAGCTTATCTGGAAATACCGGGGAGCTGTTTTTT. This chain links TRBV7-3 with TRBJ2-2; D is undetermined. The CDR3 loop spans 14 amino acids. V lost 2 bases to trimming and J lost 5 bases, with 9 bases between them. Germline CDR1 is SGHTA and CDR2 is FQGTGA.